Below, 30 T cell receptor beta chains from the same sample are listed, as sequenced in a study of early T cells in non-severe SARS-CoV-2 infection. In TCRdb, the 5' RACE reads were re-called with MiXCR into one record per CDR3 protein. The repertoire consists of about 83,000 distinct CDR3 sequences, with 9% to 15% occurring once and the leading ten covering over 6%. Sequencing was performed on whole blood. The receptor source for this set is an adult who was a healthcare worker with PCR-confirmed SARS-CoV-2 infection or an uninfected control (not recorded which).

This clonotype was seen only a few times. The chain couples TRBV2 to TRBJ2-7, with D unclear. This CDR3 region has 12 residues. CDR1 is SNHLY and CDR2 is FYNNEI in the germline V gene. V was pared by 7 bases and J by 1 base, with 8 bases between. CDR3 bases: TGTGCCAGCAAGGAGCCTTCCTACGAGCAGTACTTC. Translating it yields CASKEPSYEQYF.

This clonotype has a count of ten or more. This chain joins TRBV7-9 and TRBJ2-6; 11 positions agree with TRBD1. Trimming at V came to 6 bases and at J to 0 bases, leaving 4 bases not matched to a gene. CDR3 length: 17 amino acids. Germline V gene data show CDR1 as SEHNR and CDR2 as FQNEAQ (reference sequence). This CDR3 is CASSSGTGGSGANVLTF. The CDR3 nucleotides are TGTGCCAGCAGTTCGGGGACAGGGGGCTCTGGGGCCAACGTCCTGACTTTC.

This chain links TRBV27 with TRBJ2-3; 12 nucleotides match TRBD2. CDR1 and CDR2 from the germline V gene are MNHEY and SMNVEV (reference sequence). The CDR3 runs 15 residues. Trimming at V came to 5 bases and at J to 5 bases, leaving 5 bases not matched to a gene. In nucleotides, the CDR3 is TGTGCCAGCAGTAGAGGACTAGCGGGACGAGATACGCAGTATTTT. Amino acid sequence: CASSRGLAGRDTQYF.

This clonotype has at least ten counts. The CDR3 sequence: CSGKTGFATEAFF. Written as DNA, the CDR3 is TGCAGCGGAAAGACAGGCTTTGCCACTGAAGCTTTCTTT. The rearrangement joins TRBV29-1 to TRBJ1-1; D may be TRBD1 (6 bases). The length of the CDR3 is 13 residues. V shed 7 bases and J shed 4 bases, with 16 bases lying between them. CDR1 and CDR2 from the germline V gene are SQVTM and ANQGSEA. Looking up the rest from reference TRBV29-1 and TRBJ1-1 gives the full variable domain: SAVISQKPSRDICQRGTSLTIQCQVDSQVTMMFWYRQQPGQSLTLIATANQGSEATYESGFVIDKFPISRPNLTFSTLTVSNMSPEDSSIYLCSGKTGFATEAFFGQGTRLTVV.

This clonotype has just a few counts. One junction end disagrees with the germline gene, perhaps due to a read error. The CDR3 reads CASSLRQGSTDTQYF. Written as DNA, the CDR3 is TGTGCTAGCAGCCTAAGACAGGGAAGCACAGATACGCAGTATTTT. The genes are TRBV7-7 and TRBJ2-3; 7 nucleotides align to TRBD1. This CDR3 contains 15 residues. CDR1 SSHAT and CDR2 FNYEAQ come from the germline V gene (reference sequence).

CDR3 bases: TGCAGTGCTATAGCGGGAAACGATGAGCAGTTCTTC. Translated: CSAIAGNDEQFF. The chain carries TRBV20-1 and TRBJ2-1; TRBD2 aligns across 8 bases. The CDR3 is 12 amino acids. Looked up from germline, CDR1 is DFQATT and CDR2 is SNEGSKA (reference sequence). V dropped 4 bases and J dropped 8; count of bases not matched to a gene: 4.

In its sample, this clonotype was seen a few times. V is TRBV7-3 and J is TRBJ2-1; D remains ambiguous. Germline lookup yields CDR1 SGHTA and CDR2 FQGTGA. Between the trimmed V and J ends, which lost 5 bases and 0 bases, there was a span of 11 bases. The length of the CDR3 is 15 residues. CDR3 sequence: CASSTDWNSYNEQFF. The CDR3, as DNA: TGTGCCAGCAGCACAGACTGGAACTCCTACAATGAGCAGTTCTTC.

This clonotype showed up just a few times. The chain uses TRBV19 and TRBJ2-1, with 9 bases fitting TRBD2. Germline V gives CDR1 LNHDA, CDR2 SQIVND (reference sequence). J gave up 9 bases and V 3 bases, and 6 bases lay outside the gene matches. The CDR3 totals 14 residues. CDR3 in amino acids: CASSIVAGEFEQFF. The CDR3 bases are TGTGCCAGTAGTATCGTAGCGGGAGAGTTTGAGCAGTTCTTC. Drawing the rest from reference TRBV19 and TRBJ2-1, the complete variable domain is DGGITQSPKYLFRKEGQNVTLSCEQNLNHDAMYWYRQDPGQGLRLIYYSQIVNDFQKGDIAEGYSVSREKKESFPLTVTSAQKNPTAFYLCASSIVAGEFEQFFGPGTRLTVL.

This chain connects TRBV5-4 to TRBJ1-1; D uncertain. The V end was cut by 6 bases, the J end by 5 bases, with 23 bases between. This CDR3 contains 16 residues. CDR1 and CDR2 from the germline V gene are SGHNT and YYREEE (reference sequence). The chain's CDR3 is CASTSPQSYPGTEAFF. The CDR3 nucleotides are TGTGCCAGCACCTCCCCTCAGTCCTACCCGGGAACTGAAGCTTTCTTT.

The chain uses TRBV7-2 and TRBJ2-5, with TRBD1 identical over 8 bases. CDR3 length equals 13 residues. V shed 6 bases, J shed 4 bases, and the junction held 4 bases outside the gene matches. Looked up from germline, CDR1 is SGHTA and CDR2 is FQGNSA. CDR3 region: CASRRDRGETQYF. CDR3 nucleotide sequence: TGTGCCAGCAGGCGAGACAGGGGAGAGACCCAGTACTTC.

To note about this clonotype: Compared with germline, one end of the junction differs, possibly owing to a read error. The chain joins TRBV7-2 to TRBJ2-1; possible D gene TRBD2, 6 bases. Germline lookup yields CDR1 SGHTA and CDR2 FQGNSA. The CDR3 length is 15 residues. The CDR3 DNA reads as TGTGCCAGCAGCCTAGCCAGTCTAGCGTCGGCTGAGCAGTTCTTC. Translation: CASSLASLASAEQFF.

The CDR3 nucleotides read TGTGCCAGCAGTTCCGGTGCAGGGAGGTCCACTGAAGCTTTCTTT. Translating it yields CASSSGAGRSTEAFF. The chain joins TRBV28 to TRBJ1-1; possible D gene TRBD1, 5 bases. Deletions cut 4 bases from V and 4 bases from J, with 16 bases between. The germline CDR1 and CDR2 sequences are MDHEN and SYDVKM. The CDR3 covers 15 residues. The whole variable domain, remainder taken from reference TRBV28 and TRBJ1-1, is DVKVTQSSRYLVKRTGEKVFLECVQDMDHENMFWYRQDPGLGLRLIYFSYDVKMKEKGDIPEGYSVSREKKERFSLILESASTNQTSMYLCASSSGAGRSTEAFFGQGTRLTVV.

This clonotype turned up a few times. J is TRBJ2-2 and V is TRBV6-2 or TRBV6-3; D is unclear. CDR1 and CDR2 from the germline V gene are MNHEY and SVGEGT. CDR3 length equals 16 residues. V was pared by 6 bases and J by 6 bases, with 20 bases between. The CDR3 protein is CASSQLYGRLAGELFF. The DNA of the CDR3 is TGTGCCAGCAGCCAACTCTACGGACGGCTGGCCGGGGAGCTGTTTTTT.

A few counts support this clonotype. The V gene is TRBV12-3 or TRBV12-4, the J gene TRBJ1-1, with D perhaps matching TRBD1 (5 bases). The CDR3 consists of 16 residues. Between the trimmed V and J ends, which lost 4 bases and 1 base, there was a span of 16 bases. CDR3 region: CASSSNRGGRNTEAFF. CDR3 bases: TGTGCCAGCAGTTCCAACCGGGGGGGAAGGAACACTGAAGCTTTCTTT.

There are a few counts of this clonotype. The chain uses TRBV12-3 or TRBV12-4 and TRBJ2-7; TRBD2 aligns across 8 bases. There are 14 residues in the CDR3. J was trimmed by 3 bases and V by 6 bases; bases with no gene match: 7. This CDR3 reads CASSLSGTSYEQYF. The CDR3 DNA reads TGTGCCAGCAGCCTTTCCGGGACTAGCTACGAGCAGTACTTC.

This clonotype was found a few times. The chain uses TRBV5-5 and TRBJ2-3; no reliable D call. Germline-derived CDR1 and CDR2 are SGHKS and YYEKEE (reference sequence). The CDR3 sequence is 12 residues long. V was pared by 1 base and J by 6 bases, with 6 bases between. This CDR3 is CASSLWGDTQYF. CDR3 DNA: TGTGCCAGCAGCTTGTGGGGTGATACGCAGTATTTT.

This clonotype has just a few counts. J is TRBJ1-5 and V is TRBV9; tentative D call: TRBD1 (5 bases). The germline V and J ends were trimmed by 2 bases and 4 bases, with 16 bases remaining between them. This CDR3 has 16 amino acids. Germline CDR1 SGDLS, CDR2 YYNGEE. CDR3 loop: CASSVAHKGRNQPQHF. The CDR3 nucleotides read TGTGCCAGCAGCGTCGCACACAAGGGGCGAAATCAGCCCCAGCATTTT.

This clonotype was detected a few times. The chain links TRBV2 to TRBJ2-2, with 10 bases matching TRBD2. Losses at the gene ends were 2 bases for V and 7 bases for J; bases not matched to a gene: 10. CDR1 SNHLY and CDR2 FYNNEI come from the germline V gene. The CDR3 runs 17 residues. The CDR3 region is CASSEFKTSGFHGELFF. For the CDR3, the DNA is TGTGCCAGCAGTGAATTTAAGACTAGCGGGTTTCACGGGGAGCTGTTTTTT. Full variable domain (rest looked up from reference TRBV2 and TRBJ2-2): EPEVTQTPSHQVTQMGQEVILRCVPISNHLYFYWYRQILGQKVEFLVSFYNNEISEKSEIFDDQFSVERPDGSNFTLKIRSTKLEDSAMYFCASSEFKTSGFHGELFFGEGSRLTVL.

The rearrangement joins TRBV27 to TRBJ2-6, with no clear D. Trimming cost V 6 bases and J 2 bases, with 11 bases left between them. The CDR3 loop spans 15 amino acids. CDR1 and CDR2 from the germline V gene are MNHEY and SMNVEV (reference sequence). The CDR3 DNA sequence: TGTGCCAGCAGCTCGGTCGGGCCTGGGGCCAACGTCCTGACTTTC. Translation: CASSSVGPGANVLTF. Full variable domain (outside the CDR3, taken from reference TRBV27 and TRBJ2-6): EAQVTQNPRYLITVTGKKLTVTCSQNMNHEYMSWYRQDPGLGLRQIYYSMNVEVTDKGDVPEGYKVSRKEKRNFPLILESPSPNQTSLYFCASSSVGPGANVLTFGAGSRLTVL.

This clonotype was found a few times. The chain is built from TRBV12-3 or TRBV12-4 and TRBJ2-5, with D possibly TRBD2 on 6 matching bases. This CDR3 is built from 13 residues. Between the trimmed V and J ends, which lost 3 bases and 5 bases, there was a span of 10 bases. This chain's CDR3 is CASSFGTFETQYF. Here the CDR3 DNA reads TGTGCCAGCAGTTTCGGGACTTTCGAGACCCAGTACTTC.

This clonotype was seen a handful of times. At one end the junction does not follow the germline gene, possibly because of a read error. The chain is built from TRBV20-1 and TRBJ2-1; 8 bases line up with TRBD2. CDR1 is DFQATT and CDR2 is SNEGSKA in the germline V gene (reference sequence). The CDR3 sequence is 14 residues long. Here the CDR3 DNA reads TGCAGTGCTCCTCGGGAGGGCACCTATAATGAGCAGTTCTTC. This sequence encodes CSAPREGTYNEQFF.

J is TRBJ1-6 and V is TRBV6-5, with a weak D call TRBD1 (5 bases). Per germline, CDR1 MNHEY and CDR2 SVGAGI. The CDR3 sequence is 18 residues long. The V and J ends lost 5 bases and 0 bases respectively, with 17 bases between them. The CDR3 DNA follows: TGTGCCAGCAGTAGCCTAGGGGTAACCGGCTCCTATAATTCACCCCTCCACTTT. The encoded protein is CASSSLGVTGSYNSPLHF.

The chain has TRBV20-1 and TRBJ2-7, with D perhaps assigned TRBD1 or TRBD2 (6 bases each). Germline CDR1 and CDR2: DFQATT and SNEGSKA (reference sequence). Trimming pared 5 bases from V and 0 bases from J, leaving 23 bases between. The CDR3 is 17 amino acids. This CDR3 is CSAPSLGGRSRSYEQYF. CDR3 bases: TGCAGTGCTCCTTCCCTCGGGGGCAGGTCCCGCTCCTACGAGCAGTACTTC.

This clonotype was counted ten times or more. This chain joins TRBV5-1 and TRBJ2-3; 12 positions match TRBD2. This CDR3 has 15 residues. The germline V gene encodes CDR1 SGHRS and CDR2 YFSETQ. V lost 4 bases and J lost 6; bases outside the gene matches: 6. The DNA for the CDR3 is TGCGCCAGCAGCCAGACTAGCGGGAGCTCCGATACGCAGTATTTT. This gives the protein CASSQTSGSSDTQYF.

V usage is TRBV7-3 and J usage is TRBJ2-3; 9 bases match TRBD1. This CDR3 has 14 amino acids. The trim removed 6 bases at V and 6 bases at J, leaving 7 bases unmatched. Germline V gene lookup returns CDR1 SGHTA and CDR2 FQGTGA. The CDR3 bases are TGTGCCAGCAGGCGAACAGGGGGCGCCGATACGCAGTATTTT. As protein: CASRRTGGADTQYF.

Many counts were recorded for this clonotype. The J gene is TRBJ2-7, the V gene TRBV6-2 or TRBV6-3; D might be TRBD2 (5 bases). The CDR3 runs to 18 residues. Trimming took 2 bases from V and 1 from J, leaving 21 bases between them. Germline V gene lookup returns CDR1 MNHEY and CDR2 SVGEGT. The CDR3 region is CASSYGWNSLRGSYEQYF. The CDR3 nucleotides are TGTGCCAGCAGTTACGGCTGGAACAGCTTAAGAGGGTCCTACGAGCAGTACTTC.

J is TRBJ2-1 and V is TRBV7-3, with D possibly TRBD2 on 6 matching bases. The CDR3 length is 15 residues. V lost 4 bases to trimming and J lost 10 bases, with 20 bases between them. Germline CDR1 is SGHTA and CDR2 is FQGTGA. CDR3 sequence reads: CASSSSSARRQEQFF. The CDR3 region has the DNA TGTGCCAGCAGCTCCTCTAGCGCCCGAAGACAAGAGCAGTTCTTC.

There are many counts of this clonotype. Germline is not matched at one junction end, which may reflect a read error. The CDR3 DNA is TGTGCCAGCAGCTTCGAGGGACGTCAGACCTTC. It specifies CASSFEGRQTF. V is TRBV11-2 and J is TRBJ2-7; D may match TRBD1 or TRBD2 (5 bases each). The CDR3 sequence is 11 residues long. The germline V gene encodes CDR1 SGHAT and CDR2 FQNNGV.

The chain has TRBV2 and TRBJ2-7, with 8 bases matching TRBD2. Germline assignment: CDR1 SNHLY and CDR2 FYNNEI. The V gene end was trimmed by 6 bases and the J gene end by 0 bases; junction bases not matched to a gene: 7. The CDR3 is 15 residues long. DNA for the CDR3: TGTGCCAGCAGAGACACCGGGACTAGCTCCTACGAGCAGTACTTC. Translated: CASRDTGTSSYEQYF.

This clonotype was seen a handful of times. The chain joins TRBV15 to TRBJ2-2; D gene uncertain. Germline V lookup: CDR1 LNHNV, CDR2 YYDKDF (reference sequence). The CDR3 contains 15 residues. V gave up 1 base and J gave up 7 bases, with 13 bases separating them. CDR3 nucleotide sequence: TGTGCCACCAGCAGAGCTTATGAGATGTACGGGGAGCTGTTTTTT. Translation: CATSRAYEMYGELFF.